This record covers a single T cell receptor (beta chain). Source study methods: Amplified reference gene primers provided the basis for estimating nucleated cell counts. TCRdb's table, derived via immunoSEQ multiplex PCR, lists solely in-frame clones and lacks some. V and J calls and clone size are those listed in that table; D and trimming were worked out from the DNA. The data hold roughly 100,000 clones, with 75% to 85% observed a single time. The sample is drawn from a study of blood T cell repertoires in COVID-19. Germline CDR1 is ENHRY and CDR2 is SYGVKD. The CDR3 runs to 13 residues. V shed 7 bases, J shed 5 bases, and the junction held 6 bases outside the gene matches.

V is TRBV10-3 and J is TRBJ2-3, with TRBD1 identical over 7 bases. What was sequenced was peripheral blood. The TCR was taken from a human donor in a cohort sampled during active COVID-19. CDR3 region: CAIMGQTRDTQYF. As DNA, the CDR3 is TGTGCCATCATGGGACAGACCAGAGATACGCAGTATTTT.